A selection of T cell receptor beta chains follows, all from one sample in a study of tumor-infiltrating lymphocytes in primary liver carcinoma. TCRdb called the multiplex PCR reads again in MiXCR, with one record for every CDR3 protein. This repertoire shows 330,000 or so distinct CDR3 sequences, about 65% found once; its top ten account for 6.5%. Sequenced: peripheral blood. The receptors originated from a man aged 35 to 55 with primary liver carcinoma and hepatitis B virus infection. CDR3s include the opening cysteine and the closing phenylalanine or tryptophan. A D gene is named only where the DNA matches it firmly. The size field is filled for only some rows; it gives once, few, many or a size class.

j_gene: TRBJ2-1
abundance: few
v_gene: TRBV5-4
d_gene: .
CDR3aa: CASSLGASKDNEQFF
CDR3nt: TGTGCCAGCAGCTTAGGAGCTAGCAAAGACAATGAGCAGTTCTTC

j_gene: TRBJ1-3
abundance: few
v_gene: TRBV4-2
d_gene: .
CDR3aa: CASSQEVFGNTIYF
CDR3nt: TGTGCCAGCAGCCAAGAGGTTTTTGGAAACACCATATATTTT

j_gene: TRBJ2-7
abundance: .
v_gene: TRBV29-1
d_gene: TRBD1
CDR3aa: CSVEGTGSFPQLDQYF
CDR3nt: TGCAGCGTTGAAGGGACAGGGTCATTTCCCCAATTAGATCAGTACTTC

j_gene: TRBJ2-7
abundance: many
v_gene: TRBV12-3/TRBV12-4
d_gene: .
CDR3aa: CASSLKRYEQYF
CDR3nt: TGTGCCAGCAGTTTAAAGCGTTACGAGCAGTACTTC

j_gene: TRBJ2-3
abundance: few
v_gene: TRBV28
d_gene: TRBD2
CDR3aa: CASTPGSGRAATDTQYF
CDR3nt: TGTGCCAGCACACCAGGAAGCGGGAGGGCCGCGACAGATACGCAGTATTTT

j_gene: TRBJ2-1
abundance: .
v_gene: TRBV6-5
d_gene: TRBD1
CDR3aa: CASSPQGAGEQFF
CDR3nt: TGTGCCAGCAGCCCCCAGGGGGCGGGTGAGCAGTTCTTC

j_gene: TRBJ2-2
abundance: .
v_gene: TRBV12-3/TRBV12-4
d_gene: .
CDR3aa: CASSLFPLHLAGLNTGELFF
CDR3nt: TGTGCCAGCAGTTTATTTCCACTCCACTTGGCGGGTCTGAACACCGGGGAGCTGTTTTTT

j_gene: TRBJ2-3
abundance: few
v_gene: TRBV6-2/TRBV6-3
d_gene: .
CDR3aa: CASGRHTDTQYF
CDR3nt: TGTGCCAGCGGAAGACACACAGATACGCAGTATTTT

j_gene: TRBJ1-1
abundance: .
v_gene: TRBV28
d_gene: .
CDR3aa: CASSPGASNTEAFF
CDR3nt: TGTGCCAGCAGCCCCGGGGCCTCGAACACTGAAGCTTTCTTT

j_gene: TRBJ2-5
abundance: .
v_gene: TRBV6-5
d_gene: TRBD1
CDR3aa: CASRKGQGHEAQYF
CDR3nt: TGTGCCAGCAGGAAAGGACAGGGCCATGAGGCCCAGTACTTC

j_gene: TRBJ2-3
abundance: many
v_gene: TRBV5-4
d_gene: .
CDR3aa: CASSSWVSDNTQYF
CDR3nt: TGTGCCAGCAGCTCTTGGGTATCCGATAATACGCAGTATTTT

j_gene: TRBJ2-7
abundance: many
v_gene: TRBV6-6
d_gene: TRBD1
CDR3aa: CASSYSDRVEQYF
CDR3nt: TGTGCCAGCAGTTATTCGGACAGGGTCGAGCAGTACTTC

j_gene: TRBJ2-7
abundance: .
v_gene: TRBV5-1
d_gene: TRBD1
CDR3aa: CASSPWVAGGLLKSTYEQYF
CDR3nt: TGCGCCAGCAGCCCCTGGGTGGCAGGGGGTCTTCTCAAATCCACCTACGAGCAGTACTTC

j_gene: TRBJ2-7
abundance: .
v_gene: TRBV6-5
d_gene: .
CDR3aa: CASSYGAGEQYEQYF
CDR3nt: TGTGCCAGCAGTTACGGGGCAGGGGAGCAGTACGAGCAGTACTTC

j_gene: TRBJ1-6
abundance: many
v_gene: TRBV6-5
d_gene: TRBD1
CDR3aa: CASSTGTVDSPLHF
CDR3nt: TGTGCCAGCAGCACCGGGACAGTAGATTCACCCCTCCACTTT

j_gene: TRBJ2-4
abundance: .
v_gene: TRBV12-5
d_gene: .
CDR3aa: CASGKGQRDIYPYF
CDR3nt: TGTGCTAGTGGTAAAGGACAACGGGACATCTATCCGTACTTC

j_gene: TRBJ2-7
abundance: .
v_gene: TRBV5-4
d_gene: TRBD1
CDR3aa: CTSSSRTGVSGEQYF
CDR3nt: TGTACCAGCAGCTCCAGGACAGGGGTCTCGGGGGAGCAGTACTTC

j_gene: TRBJ2-7
abundance: .
v_gene: TRBV5-6
d_gene: .
CDR3aa: CTSSLEISLPYEQYF
CDR3nt: TGTACCAGCAGCTTGGAGATTAGTTTGCCGTACGAGCAGTACTTC

j_gene: TRBJ2-2
abundance: many
v_gene: TRBV11-2
d_gene: TRBD2
CDR3aa: CASSAGTSGDGELFF
CDR3nt: TGTGCCAGCAGCGCCGGGACTAGCGGAGACGGGGAGCTGTTTTTT

j_gene: TRBJ2-7
abundance: .
v_gene: TRBV30
d_gene: TRBD2
CDR3aa: CAWSSGRGYEQYF
CDR3nt: TGTGCCTGGAGTAGCGGGAGAGGTTACGAGCAGTACTTC

j_gene: TRBJ2-2
abundance: .
v_gene: TRBV7-9
d_gene: TRBD2
CDR3aa: CASSYGGTSGLTGELFF
CDR3nt: TGTGCCAGCAGCTACGGAGGAACTAGCGGCCTCACCGGGGAGCTGTTTTTT

j_gene: TRBJ1-5
abundance: many
v_gene: TRBV6-5
d_gene: .
CDR3aa: CASSYGGSNQPQHF
CDR3nt: TGTGCCAGCAGTTACGGAGGGAGCAATCAGCCCCAGCATTTT

j_gene: TRBJ2-1
abundance: .
v_gene: TRBV28
d_gene: .
CDR3aa: CASSFSFDLAPNEQFF
CDR3nt: TGTGCCAGCAGTTTTAGTTTTGATTTAGCTCCCAATGAGCAGTTCTTC

j_gene: TRBJ2-3
abundance: few
v_gene: TRBV6-2/TRBV6-3
d_gene: TRBD2
CDR3aa: CASSYDPAGDTDTQYF
CDR3nt: TGTGCCAGCAGTTACGATCCAGCGGGGGACACAGATACGCAGTATTTT

j_gene: TRBJ1-3
abundance: few
v_gene: TRBV7-9
d_gene: .
CDR3aa: CASSLGDDLSGNTIYF
CDR3nt: TGTGCCAGCAGCTTAGGGGACGACCTCTCTGGAAACACCATATATTTT

j_gene: TRBJ2-1
abundance: many
v_gene: TRBV5-4
d_gene: TRBD2
CDR3aa: CASSLGLAGEQFF
CDR3nt: TGTGCCAGCAGCTTGGGACTAGCGGGAGAGCAGTTCTTC

j_gene: TRBJ2-5
abundance: .
v_gene: TRBV11-2
d_gene: .
CDR3aa: CASRLDGTETQYF
CDR3nt: TGTGCCAGCAGGCTGGACGGGACTGAGACCCAGTACTTC

j_gene: TRBJ2-7
abundance: .
v_gene: TRBV5-6
d_gene: .
CDR3aa: CVSRLKGGTYGQYF
CDR3nt: TGTGTCAGCAGACTCAAGGGTGGGACCTACGGGCAGTACTTC

j_gene: TRBJ2-7
abundance: .
v_gene: TRBV11-2
d_gene: TRBD1
CDR3aa: CANSPLRDRASYEQYF
CDR3nt: TGTGCCAACAGCCCCCTCCGAGACAGGGCTTCCTACGAGCAGTACTTC

j_gene: TRBJ2-1
abundance: .
v_gene: TRBV19
d_gene: .
CDR3aa: CASSGVRLLTSSYNEQFF
CDR3nt: TGTGCCAGTAGTGGGGTAAGACTACTGACTAGCTCCTACAATGAGCAGTTCTTC

j_gene: TRBJ2-2
abundance: few
v_gene: TRBV30
d_gene: TRBD1
CDR3aa: CAWTAPGTGNTGELFF
CDR3nt: TGTGCCTGGACCGCTCCCGGGACAGGGAACACCGGGGAGCTGTTTTTT

j_gene: TRBJ2-2
abundance: many
v_gene: TRBV4-1
d_gene: .
CDR3aa: CASSPRHTNTGELFF
CDR3nt: TGCGCCAGCAGCCCCCGACACACGAACACCGGGGAGCTGTTTTTT

j_gene: TRBJ2-7
abundance: .
v_gene: TRBV4-1
d_gene: .
CDR3aa: CASSHIPGAFYEQYF
CDR3nt: TGCGCCAGCAGCCACATCCCCGGGGCATTTTACGAGCAGTACTTC

j_gene: TRBJ2-2
abundance: many
v_gene: TRBV5-6
d_gene: TRBD2
CDR3aa: CASTRGGDGTGELFF
CDR3nt: TGTGCCAGCACCCGGGGGGGCGATGGCACCGGGGAGCTGTTTTTT

j_gene: TRBJ1-2
abundance: .
v_gene: TRBV4-3
d_gene: TRBD1
CDR3aa: CASSQDSGQYYGYTF
CDR3nt: TGCGCCAGCAGCCAAGATTCGGGACAGTACTATGGCTACACCTTC

j_gene: TRBJ2-7
abundance: .
v_gene: TRBV11-2
d_gene: .
CDR3aa: CANSPETAGYDQYF
CDR3nt: TGTGCCAACAGCCCCGAGACAGCGGGTTACGACCAGTACTTC

j_gene: TRBJ1-2
abundance: .
v_gene: TRBV5-4
d_gene: .
CDR3aa: CASSSQGRTTYGYTF
CDR3nt: TGTGCCAGCAGCTCCCAGGGGAGGACTACCTATGGCTACACCTTC

j_gene: TRBJ1-5
abundance: few
v_gene: TRBV25-1
d_gene: .
CDR3aa: CASSESSQQGLNQPQHF
CDR3nt: TGTGCCAGCAGTGAATCCTCCCAGCAGGGTCTCAATCAGCCCCAGCATTTT

j_gene: TRBJ2-3
abundance: .
v_gene: TRBV30
d_gene: TRBD2
CDR3aa: CAWSALGLAGDTQYF
CDR3nt: TGTGCCTGGAGTGCCCTAGGACTAGCAGGCGATACGCAGTATTTT

j_gene: TRBJ2-5
abundance: .
v_gene: TRBV11-2
d_gene: .
CDR3aa: CASNYNTQEIKYF
CDR3nt: TGTGCCAGCAACTACAATACACAAGAGATCAAGTACTTC

j_gene: TRBJ2-5
abundance: .
v_gene: TRBV2
d_gene: .
CDR3aa: CASSEGSETQYF
CDR3nt: TGTGCCAGCAGTGAAGGTTCGGAGACCCAGTACTTC

j_gene: TRBJ2-1
abundance: .
v_gene: TRBV21-1
d_gene: .
CDR3aa: CASSKVGIPDRPYNEQFF
CDR3nt: TGTGCCAGCAGCAAAGTAGGCATCCCGGACAGGCCGTACAATGAGCAGTTCTTC

j_gene: TRBJ2-7
abundance: many
v_gene: TRBV4-2
d_gene: TRBD2
CDR3aa: CASSQGTSLYEQYF
CDR3nt: TGTGCCAGCAGCCAAGGGACTAGTCTCTACGAGCAGTACTTC

j_gene: TRBJ2-1
abundance: .
v_gene: TRBV10-1
d_gene: .
CDR3aa: CASSAGGSYNEQFF
CDR3nt: TGCGCCAGCAGTGCCGGCGGTTCCTACAATGAGCAGTTCTTC

j_gene: TRBJ1-2
abundance: .
v_gene: TRBV6-5
d_gene: .
CDR3aa: CASSYGRNYCYTF
CDR3nt: TGTGCCAGCAGTTACGGAAGGAACTATTGCTACACCTTC